A single sample gave rise to the 28 T cell receptor beta chains below, sequenced in a study of neurological immune-mediated disorders. TCRdb reprocessed the 5' RACE reads with MiXCR, giving one entry per CDR3 protein. Of over 11,000 distinct CDR3 sequences in the sample, approximately 7.7% were seen once. Sequencing was done on a sample of CD8+ T cells from blood. All receptors derive from a woman in her thirties or forties in good health.

Ten or more counts support this clonotype. This chain links TRBV5-6 with TRBJ2-3; 9 nucleotides match TRBD2. Trimming removed 0 bases from V and 7 bases from J; junction bases left unmatched: 9. Germline CDR1 SGHDT, CDR2 YYEEEE. The CDR3 covers 16 residues. CDR3 coding DNA: TGTGCCAGCAGCTTGGGAGGTAGCGGGGGATTCTATACGCAGTATTTT. As protein: CASSLGGSGGFYTQYF.

This clonotype appeared many times. The chain links TRBV6-5 to TRBJ2-5; the D gene is possibly TRBD1 (5 bases). Germline values: CDR1 MNHEY, CDR2 SVGAGI. Between the trimmed V and J ends, which lost 8 bases and 2 bases, there was a span of 9 bases. CDR3 length equals 12 residues. Written as DNA, the CDR3 is TGTGCCAGCTGGACATCACAAGAGACCCAGTACTTC. Residues: CASWTSQETQYF.

This clonotype appeared many times. V usage is TRBV4-1 and J usage is TRBJ1-2; D perhaps matches TRBD1 (6 bases). The germline CDR1 and CDR2 sequences are MGHRA and YSYEKL. Deletions cut 1 base from V and 5 bases from J, with 17 bases between. The CDR3 loop spans 16 amino acids. CDR3 in amino acids: CASSQVFPDSRYGYTF. The DNA of the CDR3 is TGCGCCAGCAGCCAAGTTTTCCCGGACAGCAGATATGGCTACACCTTC.

This clonotype appeared many times. V gene TRBV25-1 combines with J gene TRBJ2-7; possibly TRBD1 or TRBD2 for D (5 bases each). Germline-derived CDR1 and CDR2 are MGHDK and SYGVNS. The CDR3 contains 15 residues. V dropped 4 bases and J dropped 3 bases, with 16 bases sitting between them. The CDR3 reads CASSVGETEFYEQYF. CDR3 DNA sequence: TGTGCCAGCAGTGTCGGGGAGACAGAGTTCTACGAGCAGTACTTC.

This clonotype has at least ten counts. The CDR3 spells CASSLLPLKRGERVNYNEQFF. As DNA, the CDR3 is TGCGCCAGCAGCTTGCTTCCCTTAAAACGGGGGGAACGAGTTAACTACAATGAGCAGTTCTTC. V usage is TRBV5-1 and J usage is TRBJ2-1; 7 bases line up with TRBD2. V lost 1 base and J lost 3; bases outside the gene matches: 22. Per germline, CDR1 SGHRS and CDR2 YFSETQ. The length of the CDR3 is 21 residues.

This clonotype was counted at least ten times. Here the CDR3 reads CASSLAQNQPQHF. CDR3 nucleotide sequence: TGTGCCAGCAGCTTAGCCCAGAATCAGCCCCAGCATTTT. V usage is TRBV7-9 and J usage is TRBJ1-5; no definite D call. CDR1 and CDR2 (germline): SEHNR, FQNEAQ (reference sequence). V lost 0 bases, J lost 4 bases, and 4 bases lay in between. The CDR3 totals 13 residues.

The sample holds many counts of this clonotype. This chain joins TRBV4-1 and TRBJ1-6; no clear D. Germline V CDR1 and CDR2: MGHRA, YSYEKL. The CDR3 extends over 13 amino acids. V was shortened by 0 bases and J by 10 bases, with 7 bases between the two germline ends. The CDR3 nucleotides read TGCGCCAGCAGCCAAGATTTTAGGTCACCCCTCCACTTT. It translates to CASSQDFRSPLHF.

This clonotype was seen ten or more times. This rearrangement joins TRBV9 to TRBJ2-2; D might be TRBD2 (7 bases). The V end lost 7 bases, the J end lost 8 bases, and 21 bases lay between the germline ends. Germline V gives CDR1 SGDLS, CDR2 YYNGEE. The CDR3 covers 15 residues. CDR3: CASGGLAAQGGELFF. The CDR3 DNA reads as TGTGCCAGCGGGGGGCTAGCGGCCCAAGGAGGGGAGCTGTTTTTT.

Many counts were recorded for this clonotype. Relative to the germline gene, one junction end is altered; a read error may explain this. The chain employs TRBV7-6 and TRBJ2-1; 10 nucleotides agree with TRBD2. Germline CDR1 is SGHVS and CDR2 is FNYEAQ. The CDR3 extends over 16 amino acids. The CDR3 region is CASSLASGGAYNEQFF. Here the CDR3 DNA reads TGTGCCAGCAGCTTAGCGAGCGGGGGGGCCTATAATGAGCAGTTCTTC. Complete variable domain (other parts from reference TRBV7-6 and TRBJ2-1): GAGVSQSPRYKVTKRGQDVALRCDPISGHVSLYWYRQALGQGPEFLTYFNYEAQQDKSGLPNDRFSAERPEGSISTLTIQRTEQRDSAMYRCASSLASGGAYNEQFFGPGTRLTVL.

This clonotype was counted ten times or more. V usage is TRBV10-3 and J usage is TRBJ1-2, with a possible D match to TRBD1 (5 bases). Germline assignment: CDR1 ENHRY and CDR2 SYGVKD. V was cut by 10 bases and J by 2 bases, with 17 bases left in between. The CDR3 loop spans 14 amino acids. The CDR3 is CATSGTMGNYGYTF. The CDR3 DNA is TGTGCCACCTCCGGGACGATGGGAAACTATGGCTACACCTTC.

This clonotype was found many times. The rearrangement links TRBV4-1 to TRBJ1-5; possibly TRBD1 for D (6 bases). Germline-derived CDR1 and CDR2 are MGHRA and YSYEKL. Trimming removed 3 bases at V and 3 bases at J, with 12 bases between. CDR3 length: 15 amino acids. Here the CDR3 reads CASSQTGQLNQPQHF. DNA for the CDR3: TGCGCCAGCAGCCAGACCGGACAGCTCAATCAGCCCCAGCATTTT.

This clonotype was seen repeatedly, ten times or more. This chain connects TRBV20-1 to TRBJ1-1, with a tentative D call TRBD1 (6 bases). With 6 bases removed from V and 3 bases from J, the gap between germline ends came to 14 bases. This CDR3 region has 13 residues. Per germline, CDR1 DFQATT and CDR2 SNEGSKA (reference sequence). CDR3 in amino acids: CSAKGGLDTEAFF. In nucleotides, the CDR3 is TGCAGTGCCAAGGGGGGTTTGGACACTGAAGCTTTCTTT.

The V call is TRBV6-5, the J call TRBJ2-7; 9 bases line up with TRBD1. With V trimmed by 0 bases and J by 6 bases, 12 bases remained unmatched. The CDR3 totals 17 residues. The germline V gene has CDR1 MNHEY and CDR2 SVGAGI. The CDR3 spells CASSYSGLGTGRREQYF. The CDR3 DNA reads as TGTGCCAGCAGTTACTCGGGACTGGGGACAGGGAGGCGCGAGCAGTACTTC.

This clonotype occurred many times. The rearrangement uses TRBV5-1 and TRBJ2-7, with D uncertain. The CDR3 extends over 12 amino acids. Germline V gene data show CDR1 as SGHRS and CDR2 as YFSETQ. Between the trimmed V and J ends, which lost 0 bases and 3 bases, there was a span of 4 bases. The CDR3 DNA is TGCGCCAGCAGCTTGGGGGACTACGAGCAGTACTTC. Its protein product is CASSLGDYEQYF.

This clonotype was detected many times. The chain employs TRBV27 and TRBJ1-2; the D gene is possibly TRBD1 (6 bases). The V end was cut by 4 bases, the J end by 8 bases, with 20 bases between. Germline values: CDR1 MNHEY, CDR2 SMNVEV (reference sequence). CDR3 size: 15 residues. In DNA, the CDR3 is TGTGCCAGCAGTTGGAAGGGGGGAAAAGCGTACGGCTACACCTTC. This codes for CASSWKGGKAYGYTF.

At least ten counts were recorded for this clonotype. The chain carries TRBV20-1 and TRBJ1-5, with TRBD1 identical over 10 bases. CDR1 and CDR2 from the germline V gene are DFQATT and SNEGSKA (reference sequence). CDR3 length equals 15 residues. Germline trimming cut 6 bases from V and 7 bases from J; bases unmatched to any gene: 12. CDR3 sequence (DNA): TGCAGTGCCGAAGTCCCGGGACAGGGGTCCCAGCCCCAGCATTTT. Its protein is CSAEVPGQGSQPQHF.

This clonotype was counted at least ten times. The chain couples TRBV7-9 to TRBJ2-1, with 10 positions matching TRBD1. CDR1 and CDR2 from the germline V gene are SEHNR and FQNEAQ (reference sequence). This CDR3 comprises 18 residues. Unmatched junction bases numbered 13, after V lost 2 bases and J lost 6 bases. The CDR3 here is CASSLPGQGQLSANEQFF. CDR3 sequence (DNA): TGTGCCAGCAGCTTACCGGGACAGGGGCAGTTATCAGCCAATGAGCAGTTCTTC.

In its sample, this clonotype was seen many times. The junction does not match germline at one end; this may be a read error. The V gene is TRBV20-1, the J gene TRBJ2-1; D not resolved. CDR3 length: 15 amino acids. Per the germline V gene, CDR1 is DFQATT and CDR2 is SNEGSKA (reference sequence). The CDR3 region has the DNA TGCAGTGCGAGAGCTCTGGAAAACCTAGGATATGAGCAGTTCTTC. Translated, it gives CSARALENLGYEQFF.

This clonotype was observed many times. V usage is TRBV2 and J usage is TRBJ2-1; the match to TRBD2 covers 7 bases. Germline CDR1 and CDR2: SNHLY and FYNNEI. V trimming: 7 bases; J trimming: 0 bases; junction bases outside the gene matches: 6. This CDR3 spans 15 amino acids. The CDR3 region is CASNGGSSSYNEQFF. The CDR3 nucleotides are TGTGCCAGCAACGGCGGGAGTAGCTCCTACAATGAGCAGTTCTTC.

This clonotype was observed at least ten times. V gene TRBV10-3 combines with J gene TRBJ1-2; 7 nucleotides align to TRBD1. V was clipped by 11 bases and J by 5 bases; unmatched bases: 8. This CDR3 is 12 amino acids long. Per the germline V gene, CDR1 is ENHRY and CDR2 is SYGVKD. The CDR3 here is CALWAQGYGYTF. The CDR3 DNA sequence: TGTGCCCTCTGGGCACAGGGGTATGGCTACACCTTC.

CDR3 sequence (DNA): TGTGCCAGCAGTCTGACAGGGACCTCCTACGAGCAGTACTTC. Amino acid sequence: CASSLTGTSYEQYF. V is TRBV6-5 and J is TRBJ2-7; 7 positions agree with TRBD1. CDR1 and CDR2 from the germline V gene are MNHEY and SVGAGI. Trimming at V came to 5 bases and at J to 0 bases, leaving 4 bases not matched to a gene. The CDR3 consists of 14 residues.

The table lists this clonotype with many counts. The gene calls are TRBV20-1 and TRBJ2-3; D call uncertain. The CDR3 is made up of 13 amino acids. The V end was cut by 1 base, the J end by 3 bases, with 8 bases between. Germline CDR1 and CDR2: DFQATT and SNEGSKA (reference sequence). Written as DNA, the CDR3 is TGCAGTGCTAGAGCACCCCTGACAGATACGCAGTATTTT. Translation: CSARAPLTDTQYF.

This clonotype showed up many times. This chain joins TRBV20-1 and TRBJ1-1; 12 bases are a match to TRBD1. CDR3 length: 16 amino acids. Germline CDR1 and CDR2: DFQATT and SNEGSKA (reference sequence). With V trimmed by 6 bases and J by 5 bases, 13 bases remained unmatched. The CDR3, as DNA: TGCAGTGCGCGTCCGGGACAGGGGGCTCTGTGGACTGAAGCTTTCTTT. Protein: CSARPGQGALWTEAFF.

This clonotype was found many times. The V call is TRBV4-2, the J call TRBJ2-1; unclear D gene. Per the germline V gene, CDR1 is LGHNA and CDR2 is YNFKEQ. Trimming shortened V by 2 bases and J by 6 bases, and 8 bases separated the two germline ends. The length of the CDR3 is 13 residues. The CDR3 DNA follows: TGTGCCAGCAGCCAAACTGCTGGCAATGAGCAGTTCTTC. Residues: CASSQTAGNEQFF.

In this sample, this clonotype turned up many times. The chain is built from TRBV9 and TRBJ1-1; D is uncertain. V lost 4 bases to trimming and J lost 1 base, with 14 bases between them. There are 15 residues in the CDR3. The V gene's germline CDR1 is SGDLS and CDR2 YYNGEE. For the CDR3, the DNA is TGTGCCAGCAGCACCCCTCTTGACGGGAACACTGAAGCTTTCTTT. Translated: CASSTPLDGNTEAFF. Filled out from reference TRBV9 and TRBJ1-1, the complete variable domain reads DSGVTQTPKHLITATGQRVTLRCSPRSGDLSVYWYQQSLDQGLQFLIQYYNGEERAKGNILERFSAQQFPDLHSELNLSSLELGDSALYFCASSTPLDGNTEAFFGQGTRLTVV.

This clonotype was observed at least ten times. The rearrangement uses TRBV20-1 and TRBJ2-1; 7 bases fit TRBD2. The CDR3 runs to 15 residues. Germline CDR1 is DFQATT and CDR2 is SNEGSKA (reference sequence). After removal of 6 bases from V and 0 bases from J, the junction contained 8 bases not matched to a gene. Here the CDR3 DNA reads TGCAGTGCGACCAGCGGGATGAGCTCCTACAATGAGCAGTTCTTC. It encodes CSATSGMSSYNEQFF.

This clonotype was detected many times. The chain is built from TRBV20-1 and TRBJ2-1; 9 bases map to TRBD2. The CDR3 is 14 amino acids. The germline V gene has CDR1 DFQATT and CDR2 SNEGSKA (reference sequence). Trimming removed 2 bases from V and 4 bases from J; junction bases left unmatched: 3. Here the CDR3 reads CSARQLAGYNEQFF. CDR3 DNA: TGCAGTGCTAGACAACTAGCGGGTTACAATGAGCAGTTCTTC.

This clonotype was seen many times. This chain uses TRBV7-8 with TRBJ1-1, with D possibly being TRBD1 (6 bases). From germline, CDR1 is SGHVS and CDR2 FQNEAQ. V lost 0 bases and J 0 bases, leaving 14 bases between the germline ends. The CDR3 has 17 residues. CDR3 amino acids: CASSLAGGAELNTEAFF. The CDR3 DNA reads as TGTGCCAGCAGCTTAGCTGGGGGCGCGGAGTTGAACACTGAAGCTTTCTTT.